This TCR beta chain originates from a study of blood T cell repertoires in COVID-19. The authors' processing: Quantification of nucleated cells was approximated via reference gene primer amplification. Using immunoSEQ multiplex PCR, the repertoire was profiled, and TCRdb retains in-frame clones only, with some absent. The D gene and trimming were derived from the DNA, and the V and J assignments and clone size from that table. The sample shows tens of thousands of clones, about 88% of them seen only once. The CDR3 contains 13 residues. Germline values: CDR1 MNHEY, CDR2 SVGEGT. With 2 bases removed from V and 2 bases from J, the gap between germline ends came to 7 bases.

The origin of this receptor is a woman aged 55-70 years with COVID-19, enrolled during active disease. Sequencing input: peripheral blood. The gene calls are TRBV6-2 or TRBV6-3 and TRBJ2-7; D unclear. CDR3 sequence reads: CASSYLAAYEQYF. The CDR3 DNA reads TGTGCCAGCAGTTACCTCGCGGCCTACGAGCAGTACTTC.